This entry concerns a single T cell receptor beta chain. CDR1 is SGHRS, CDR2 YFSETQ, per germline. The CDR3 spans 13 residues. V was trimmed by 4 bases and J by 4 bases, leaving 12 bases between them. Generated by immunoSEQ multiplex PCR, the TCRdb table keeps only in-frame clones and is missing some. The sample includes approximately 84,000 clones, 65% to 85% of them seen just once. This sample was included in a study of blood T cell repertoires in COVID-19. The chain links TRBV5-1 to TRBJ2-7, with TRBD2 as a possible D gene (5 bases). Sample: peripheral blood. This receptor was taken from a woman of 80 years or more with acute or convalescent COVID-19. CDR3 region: CASSPPGTYEQYF. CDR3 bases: TGCGCCAGCAGCCCCCCGGGAACGTACGAGCAGTACTTC.